This entry is about one TCR beta chain. Antigen: not known. Data came from immunoSEQ multiplex PCR; TCRdb stores just in-frame clones and leaves some out. The table includes about 96,000 clones, around 89% detected once. This record comes from a study of T cell responses to AZD1222 COVID-19 vaccine. Study details: Researchers grouped second doses given at about 4 or about 12 weeks into one pool. Study-wide findings and caveats: Receipt of two AZD1222 doses was followed by a rise in Spike-specific TCR breadth and depth. Within unmutated variant regions lay the reported targets of nearly half of spike-specific TCRs.

The V end lost 4 bases, the J end lost 1 base, and 19 bases lay between the germline ends. Germline V gives CDR1 GTSNPN, CDR2 SVGIG (reference sequence). The CDR3 is 16 amino acids. The rearrangement joins TRBV30 to TRBJ1-1; D may be TRBD1 (5 bases). This TCR was recovered from an adult in good health. The sequencing used peripheral blood, collected on day 0 of AZD1222 vaccination. The CDR3 loop is CAWTTRLRTPNTEAFF. As DNA, the CDR3 is TGTGCCTGGACCACCCGCTTAAGGACACCGAACACTGAAGCTTTCTTT.